This T cell receptor beta chain originates from a study of cytomegalovirus exposure and HLA in healthy donors. This clone was seen more than once but under ten times. What it recognizes is unknown. Study conclusions and caveats: A later look showed TCR association rates differing by HLA locus, highest for DRB1 and lowest for HLA-C. Some segments of the V type, notably TRBV6-2 and TRBV6-3, were excluded as indistinguishable.

V lost 5 bases and J 0 bases, leaving 17 bases between the germline ends. Germline V gene data show CDR1 as MDHEN and CDR2 as SYDVKM. CDR3 length: 17 amino acids. Vbeta (60) and Jbeta (13) primers were used in the PCR. Some clones are missing from TCRdb's copy, which holds only in-frame ones; the method was immunoSEQ multiplex PCR. The sample gives about 130,000 clones, roughly 66% of which show up once; around 5% is in the top ten. Sequencing used PBMCs. V and J are TRBV28 and TRBJ1-5; D may be TRBD1 (6 bases). The TCR sequence derives from a man aged 60 to 75 in good health and CMV-seropositive. The CDR3: CASSPVGGVNSNQPQHF. For the CDR3, the DNA is TGTGCCAGCAGTCCGGTAGGGGGAGTAAATAGCAATCAGCCCCAGCATTTT.